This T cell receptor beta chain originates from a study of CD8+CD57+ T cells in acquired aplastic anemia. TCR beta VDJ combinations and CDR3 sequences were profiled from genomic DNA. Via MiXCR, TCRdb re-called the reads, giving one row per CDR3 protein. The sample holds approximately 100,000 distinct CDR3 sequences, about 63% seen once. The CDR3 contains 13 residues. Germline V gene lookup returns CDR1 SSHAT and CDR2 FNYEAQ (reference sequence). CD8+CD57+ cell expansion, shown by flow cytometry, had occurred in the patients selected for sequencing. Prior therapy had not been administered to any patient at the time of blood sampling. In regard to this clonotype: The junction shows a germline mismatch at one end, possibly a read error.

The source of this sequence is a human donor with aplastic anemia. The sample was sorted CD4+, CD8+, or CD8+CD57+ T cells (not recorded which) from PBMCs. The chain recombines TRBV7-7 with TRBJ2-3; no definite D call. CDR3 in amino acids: CASSRTYTDTQYF. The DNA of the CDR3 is TGTGCTAGCAGTCGGACCTACACAGATACGCAGTATTTT. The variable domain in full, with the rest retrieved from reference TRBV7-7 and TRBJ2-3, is GAGVSQSPRYKVTKRGQDVTLRCDPISSHATLYWYQQALGQGPEFLTYFNYEAQPDKSGLPSDRFSAERPEGSISTLTIQRTEQRDSAMYRCASSRTYTDTQYFGPGTRLTVL.